This T cell receptor (beta chain) was recorded in a study of beta chain features in type 1 diabetes (dated by TCRdb to 2016 to 2018). At the level of the whole study: Mean age, gender distribution, total cell number and subset yield were not different between patients and healthy donors. Across all samples, 107,917,701 sorted cells were examined, and cell number per subset correlated strongly with RNA yield. In the study, recently diagnosed type 1 diabetes patients and matched healthy donors were compared on the TCRB repertoires of their sorted circulating CD4+ T cell subsets. Regulatory and stem cell-like memory subsets were obtained from only 8 patients and about eight healthy donors, while naive and central memory subsets were obtained from all 30 or so donors. Study-level results and caveats: At VDJ recombination sites, patients with type 1 diabetes made fewer insertions and deleted more nucleotides, a pattern implying thymic rearrangement abnormalities. Because small numbers of individuals were included in the HLA sub-analyses, any influence of HLA type on TCRB rearrangement was left unresolved. Naive, central memory and regulatory TCRB repertoires appeared to be more alike among patients than among healthy donors. Type 1 diabetes patients showed a moderate but significant shortening of TCRB CDR3 length in all four CD4+ subsets. Because cDNA was sequenced instead of genomic DNA, highly expressing activated cells could be over-represented, though the groups showed no difference in activation or CD3 levels. Shorter templates might be favored by PCR, yet because patient and control samples were amplified and corrected together, any such skew would affect both groups equally.

The entire isolated RNA was reverse transcribed using the High Capacity cDNA Reverse Transcription Kit, and thus expressed TCRB transcripts were sequenced. Deep immunoSEQ sequencing was applied to naive, central memory and regulatory T cell samples, giving an average of around 3.8 million total reads per sample. After sorted cells were lysed in RLT buffer, RNA was extracted with DNase-treated RNeasy Micro or Mini kits, with the choice depending on cell number. To prevent cross-contamination, every cell subset was processed on its own, while patient and healthy donor samples were processed together. Using the immunoSEQ multiplex PCR, TCRB sequences were amplified from cDNA into 87-bp fragments spanning the CDR3 region. Sequencing of the amplicons was done on the Illumina HiSeq platform. The study's own analysis went as follows. Synthetic template baselines were used to correct PCR bias computationally, reads within Hamming distance 2 were collapsed, and singletons that could not be merged were discarded. Reads were aligned against IMGT so that V, D and J genes, CDR3 length and insertions or deletions at six rearrangement sites could be assigned. Clonotype counts were normalized to sorted cell number within each subset before computing true diversity and Gini coefficients with the tcR R package. The overlap coefficient, calculated on TCRB nucleotide sequences, was used to measure repertoire sharing. In its TCRdb copy, this immuneACCESS table keeps in-frame sequences only and misses some clones. Where compared with another copy, unresolved V genes explain less than half of these, and the others have no known cause. For V, J and clone size, that table is used; D and trimming come from the DNA. In this sample the table shows 200,000 to 250,000 clones, 9.5% to 13% of which occur a single time. The ten largest clones represent over 1% of the sample.

Looking up the germline V gene yields CDR1 SGHTA and CDR2 FQGNSA. V is cut back by 0 bases and J by 3 bases, with 0 bases in the junction unmatched. The CDR3 starts with the cysteine, ends with the phenylalanine, and has 14 residues. The entry retains the CDR3 DNA only, 42 bases that are in frame from base 1. Each donor gave one peripheral blood draw, roughly 0.11 L on average, collected into heparinised tubes. Naive, central memory, regulatory and stem cell-like memory CD4+ T cells were sorted on a BD FACSAria II using a panel including CD45RO, CCR7, CD25, CD127, CD95 and CD27. All sorted populations exceeded 95% purity. PBMCs were isolated right away by Lymphoprep density gradient centrifugation and were stained directly, without culture. To minimize batch effects, samples were stained and sorted in pairs, one healthy donor with one patient per experiment. This clone was picked up many times. Its antigen specificity is not known. Base-call qualities are not available, and no considerably larger clone is one nucleotide away.

In this chain, TRBV7-2 is recombined with TRBJ2-7; 9 of the junction bases match TRBD1. Sequenced material: central memory CD4+ T cells from blood. The receptor's source is a man between 18 and 29 years old in good health. The nucleotide sequence is TGTGCCAGCAGCTTAGCGACAGGGGGCTACGAGCAGTACTTC. It codes for CASSLATGGYEQYF.